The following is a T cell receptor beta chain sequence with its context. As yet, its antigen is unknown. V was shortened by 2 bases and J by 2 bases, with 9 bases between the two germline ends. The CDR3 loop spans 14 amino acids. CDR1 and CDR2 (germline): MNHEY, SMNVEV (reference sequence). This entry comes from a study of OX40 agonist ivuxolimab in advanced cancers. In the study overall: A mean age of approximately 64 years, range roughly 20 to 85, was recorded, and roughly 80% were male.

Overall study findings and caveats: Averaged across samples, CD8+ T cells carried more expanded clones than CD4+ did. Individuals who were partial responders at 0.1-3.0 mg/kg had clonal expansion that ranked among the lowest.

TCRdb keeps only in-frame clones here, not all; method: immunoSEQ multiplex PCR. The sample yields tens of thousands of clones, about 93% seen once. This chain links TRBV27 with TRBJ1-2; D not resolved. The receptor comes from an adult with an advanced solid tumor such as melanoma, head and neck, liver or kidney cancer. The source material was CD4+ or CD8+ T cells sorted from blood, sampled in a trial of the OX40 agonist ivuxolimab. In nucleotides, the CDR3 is TGTGCCAGCAGTTTAGGGGTACCCAACTATGGCTACACCTTC. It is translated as CASSLGVPNYGYTF.